These T cell receptor beta chains were read from a single sample in a study of human T cells and chemical hapten exposure. TCRdb re-derived calls from the RACE reads in MiXCR, one entry per CDR3 protein. The sample lists 85,000 or so distinct CDR3 sequences, about 9.9% occurring once. This material consisted of whole blood, taken in connection with sensitization to the hapten diphenylcyclopropenone (DPC). Source of these receptors: a man between 18 and 29 years old with alopecia areata. Some clones in this sample may be carry-over from other donors' samples. Each CDR3 is given with its conserved first and last residue. D genes are given only for firm matches. The size field is filled for only some rows; it gives once, few, many or a size class.

few	13	TRBV19	NA	TRBJ1-1	TGTGCCAGTAGTCCGACAGAGAACACTGAAGCTTTCTTT	CASSPTENTEAFF
NA	14	TRBV2	TRBD1	TRBJ2-5	TGTGCCAGCAGCGGGGACAGGGGAGAAGAGACCCAGTACTTC	CASSGDRGEETQYF
many	12	TRBV7-2	NA	TRBJ2-1	TGTGCCAGCAGCTTCCAGGGGAATGAGCAGTTCTTC	CASSFQGNEQFF
few	13	TRBV28	NA	TRBJ2-2	TGTGCCAGCAGTTTCAGGAACACCGGGGAGCTGTTTTTT	CASSFRNTGELFF
many	13	TRBV9	NA	TRBJ1-1	TGTGCCAGCACCGTAAGTACGGACACTGAAGCTTTCTTT	CASTVSTDTEAFF
many	15	TRBV6-2/TRBV6-3	TRBD1	TRBJ2-1	TGTGCCAGCATTACCCGGGACAGGAGTTACAATGAGCAGTTCTTC	CASITRDRSYNEQFF
NA	17	TRBV3-1	TRBD2	TRBJ2-3	TGTGCCAGCAGCCAAGGGGGACTAGCGGGGAGCACAGATACGCAGTATTTT	CASSQGGLAGSTDTQYF
many	15	TRBV19	NA	TRBJ2-2	TGTGCCAGTAGTCCAATAACTAGGAACACCGGGGAGCTGTTTTTT	CASSPITRNTGELFF
many	14	TRBV29-1	NA	TRBJ2-1	TGCAGCGTGTGGGACCATAGCTCCTACAATGAGCAGTTCTTC	CSVWDHSSYNEQFF
few	14	TRBV5-1	TRBD1	TRBJ2-1	TGCGCCAGCAGCGCGGACAGGGGAAAAAATGAGCAGTTCTTC	CASSADRGKNEQFF
few	12	TRBV7-8	NA	TRBJ1-1	TGTGCCAGCAGCTTACAGGGCGATGAAGCTTTCTTT	CASSLQGDEAFF
many	15	TRBV6-2/TRBV6-3	NA	TRBJ2-5	TGTGCCAGCAGTTACCAGGGGAGGAGGCAAGAGACCCAGTACTTC	CASSYQGRRQETQYF
NA	15	TRBV7-2	NA	TRBJ1-4	TGTGCCAGCAGCCCATACACCCTCGAGTATGAAAAACTGTTTTTT	CASSPYTLEYEKLFF
NA	14	TRBV28	NA	TRBJ2-7	TGTGCCAGCAGCCTTAGGGCGGCAGCCGTCGAGCAGTACTTC	CASSLRAAAVEQYF
few	15	TRBV11-2	NA	TRBJ2-2	TGTGCCAGCAGCTTATCACAGGGGAACACCGGGGAGCTGTTTTTT	CASSLSQGNTGELFF
NA	14	TRBV18	NA	TRBJ2-1	TGTGCCAGCTCACCACCAGTGGGGGCCTATGAGCAGTTCTTC	CASSPPVGAYEQFF
few	16	TRBV18	NA	TRBJ2-3	TGTGCCAGCTCACCGAACAGGGAGCCTAGCACAGATACGCAGTATTTT	CASSPNREPSTDTQYF
many	13	TRBV20-1	NA	TRBJ2-2	TGCAGTGCTCGCGACAGGTTGGCCGGGGAGCTGTTTTTT	CSARDRLAGELFF
NA	16	TRBV11-3	TRBD1	TRBJ1-1	TGTGCCAGCAGCTTAGAGGGAGGGACAGAAGCCACTGAAGCTTTCTTT	CASSLEGGTEATEAFF
few	14	TRBV6-5	TRBD1	TRBJ2-2	TGTGCCAGCAGGGCAGGGGGCCTCACCGGGGAGCTGTTTTTT	CASRAGGLTGELFF
many	19	TRBV7-9	TRBD1	TRBJ1-2	TGTGCCAGCAGCTTTACACCGGGACAGGTCCCCTTGACGCGATCTGGCTACACCTTC	CASSFTPGQVPLTRSGYTF
few	14	TRBV7-8	NA	TRBJ2-3	TGTGCCAGCAGCTTAGCGCGGCCAGCAGATACGCAGTATTTT	CASSLARPADTQYF
NA	15	TRBV5-1	TRBD2	TRBJ2-1	TGCGCCAGCAGCGTGACTAGCGGGGCCCACAATGAGCAGTTCTTC	CASSVTSGAHNEQFF
many	18	TRBV11-2	NA	TRBJ2-7	TGTGCCAGCAGCTCCTACAGGGTTCCAGTAAAGAGCTCCTACGAGCAGTACTTC	CASSSYRVPVKSSYEQYF
few	14	TRBV4-3	NA	TRBJ1-1	TGCGCCAGCAGCCAAGCAGCCCTGCCCACTGAAGCTTTCTTT	CASSQAALPTEAFF
many	14	TRBV14	NA	TRBJ1-1	TGTGCCAGCAGCCAGGAACACGCATACACTGAAGCTTTCTTT	CASSQEHAYTEAFF
NA	14	TRBV7-9	NA	TRBJ1-5	TGTGCCAGCAGCGCTCCGGAGGGTTGGCAGCCCCAGCATTTT	CASSAPEGWQPQHF
NA	16	TRBV6-5	TRBD1	TRBJ2-5	TGTGCCAGCAGTTCCGACGGGACAGTCTACCAAGAGACCCAGTACTTC	CASSSDGTVYQETQYF
NA	15	TRBV4-1	NA	TRBJ2-4	TGCGCCAGCAGCCTGAGGTGGCTAGCCAAAAACATTCAGTACTTC	CASSLRWLAKNIQYF
many	12	TRBV10-3	NA	TRBJ1-5	TGTGCCATCGGAGGGTTTAATCAGCCCCAGCATTTT	CAIGGFNQPQHF
NA	14	TRBV12-3/TRBV12-4	NA	TRBJ1-5	TGTGCCAGCAGTCCCCGGGGGCTCAATCAGCCCCAGCATTTT	CASSPRGLNQPQHF
NA	12	TRBV3-1	NA	TRBJ2-2	TGTGCCAGCAGCCAAGAGGTTCCCAAGCTGTTTTTT	CASSQEVPKLFF
NA	15	TRBV7-9	TRBD2	TRBJ2-5	TGTGCCAGCAGAAGACTAGCGGGGGACAGAGAGACCCAGTACTTC	CASRRLAGDRETQYF
NA	14	TRBV6-2/TRBV6-3	NA	TRBJ2-3	TGTGCCAGCGGGCGGGGGCCCGTTACAGATACGCAGTATTTT	CASGRGPVTDTQYF
NA	16	TRBV3-1	NA	TRBJ2-3	TGTGCCAGCAGCCCGCAGGAGTTGCTGAGCACAGATACGCAGTATTTT	CASSPQELLSTDTQYF
NA	14	TRBV10-1	NA	TRBJ2-5	TGCGCCAGCAGTGAGTCGGCGGTCGGGGAGACCCAGTACTTC	CASSESAVGETQYF
NA	13	TRBV7-2	NA	TRBJ1-5	TGTGCCAGCAGCTCCCGCCTCAATCAGCCCCAGCATTTT	CASSSRLNQPQHF
NA	14	TRBV4-3	TRBD1	TRBJ1-5	TGCGCCAGCAGCCCCAGACAGGGGGATCAGCCCCAGCATTTT	CASSPRQGDQPQHF
NA	14	TRBV7-9	NA	TRBJ2-3	TGTGCCAGCAGCTTAGCGAGTCTCACAGATACGCAGTATTTT	CASSLASLTDTQYF
NA	12	TRBV6-6	NA	TRBJ1-3	TGTGCCAGCAGTTACCCTCTTGACACCATATATTTT	CASSYPLDTIYF
NA	13	TRBV10-1	TRBD1	TRBJ2-7	TGCGCCAGCAGTTTCGACAGGGGCTACGAGCAGTACTTC	CASSFDRGYEQYF
few	17	TRBV6-1	TRBD1	TRBJ1-1	TGTGCCAGCAGTGTTAATCAGAGACAGGGGTGGCGCACTGAAGCTTTCTTT	CASSVNQRQGWRTEAFF
NA	17	TRBV7-6	NA	TRBJ2-2	TGTGCCAGCAACGCCCGCCCGCAGCGAACGAACACCGGGGAGCTGTTTTTT	CASNARPQRTNTGELFF
few	13	TRBV28	NA	TRBJ2-3	TGTGCCAGCAGTAGGACCCTAACAGATACGCAGTATTTT	CASSRTLTDTQYF
NA	13	TRBV6-2/TRBV6-3	NA	TRBJ2-5	TGTGCCATCCGTGGGCAGGGGATGGAGACCCAGTACTTC	CAIRGQGMETQYF
NA	14	TRBV10-2	TRBD1	TRBJ2-5	TGCGCCAGCAGGTTGACAGGGGGGCAAGAGACCCAGTACTTC	CASRLTGGQETQYF
many	10	TRBV6-2/TRBV6-3	NA	TRBJ2-1	TGTGCCAGCAGTAACAATGAGCAGTTCTTC	CASSNNEQFF
few	16	TRBV11-2	TRBD2	TRBJ2-5	TGTGCCAGCAGCCCCCGGGGGGGCGCAGAATCTGAGACCCAGTACTTC	CASSPRGGAESETQYF
many	15	TRBV6-2/TRBV6-3	NA	TRBJ2-1	TGTGCCAGCAAGTCAGGGACTGTATCCTACAATGAGCAGTTCTTC	CASKSGTVSYNEQFF
NA	14	TRBV5-1	NA	TRBJ1-1	TGCGCCAGCAGCTTGGGAGGGTCGGGAACTGAAGCTTTCTTT	CASSLGGSGTEAFF
NA	12	TRBV2	TRBD1	TRBJ1-1	TGTGCCAGCAGGGACAGGGGCCCTGAAGCTTTCTTT	CASRDRGPEAFF
many	13	TRBV24-1	NA	TRBJ2-1	TGTGCCACCAGTGATTTCGAGGGTCATGAGCAGTTCTTC	CATSDFEGHEQFF
many	13	TRBV7-6	TRBD2	TRBJ2-5	TGTGCCAGCAGCAAACTAGCGGGAGGGACCCAGTACTTC	CASSKLAGGTQYF
few	16	TRBV6-2/TRBV6-3	TRBD1	TRBJ2-5	TGTGCCAGCAGTGACTACCGGGACAGGGGGCAAGAGACCCAGTACTTC	CASSDYRDRGQETQYF
NA	13	TRBV5-1	NA	TRBJ2-7	TGCGCCAGCAGCTCCGGGGCGGGGTACGAGCAGTACTTC	CASSSGAGYEQYF
NA	15	TRBV2	NA	TRBJ1-2	TGTGCCAGCAGATCGGACGGACTTGGAGTGAATGGCTACACCTTC	CASRSDGLGVNGYTF
few	13	TRBV6-4	NA	TRBJ1-1	TGTGCCAGCAGTGTCACGTTGAACACTGAAGCTTTCTTT	CASSVTLNTEAFF
NA	12	TRBV29-1	TRBD2	TRBJ2-1	TGCAGCGTGGGCCCCGGGGGGAATGAGCAGTTCTTC	CSVGPGGNEQFF
few	17	TRBV4-1	TRBD1	TRBJ2-7	TGCGCCAGCAGCCAATTGCCCCTGCTCCGGGACAGGGGAGAGCAGTACTTC	CASSQLPLLRDRGEQYF
NA	16	TRBV25-1	NA	TRBJ2-1	TGTGCCAGCAGTGGGAGGACTACACTTTCCTACAATGAGCAGTTCTTC	CASSGRTTLSYNEQFF